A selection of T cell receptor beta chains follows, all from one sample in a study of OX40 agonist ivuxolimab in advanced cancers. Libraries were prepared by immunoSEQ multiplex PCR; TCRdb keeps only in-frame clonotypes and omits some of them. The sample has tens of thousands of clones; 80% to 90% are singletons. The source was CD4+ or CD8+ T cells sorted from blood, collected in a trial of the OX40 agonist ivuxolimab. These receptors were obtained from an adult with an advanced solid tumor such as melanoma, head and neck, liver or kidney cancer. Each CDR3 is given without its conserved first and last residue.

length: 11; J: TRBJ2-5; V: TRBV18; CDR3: ASSQGLQETQY
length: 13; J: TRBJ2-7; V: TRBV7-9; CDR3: ASSASGIGAYEQY
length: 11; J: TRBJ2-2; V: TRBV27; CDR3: ASRTGFPGELF
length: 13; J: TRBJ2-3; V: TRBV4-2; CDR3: ASSLAGPLTDTQY
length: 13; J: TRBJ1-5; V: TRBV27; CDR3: ASSNQGLNNQPQH
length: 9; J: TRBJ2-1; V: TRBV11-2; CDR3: ASSLTNEQF
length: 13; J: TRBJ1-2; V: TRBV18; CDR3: ASSPPEGVDYGYT
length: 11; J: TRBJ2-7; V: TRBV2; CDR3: ASSESVRTKQY
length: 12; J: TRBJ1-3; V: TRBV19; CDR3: ASREGISGNTIY
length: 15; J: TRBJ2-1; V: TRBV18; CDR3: ASSPPKAGTGLNEQF
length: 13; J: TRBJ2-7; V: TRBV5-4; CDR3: ASSLGRTGNYEQY
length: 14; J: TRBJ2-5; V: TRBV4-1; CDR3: ASSQYGTGLQKTQY